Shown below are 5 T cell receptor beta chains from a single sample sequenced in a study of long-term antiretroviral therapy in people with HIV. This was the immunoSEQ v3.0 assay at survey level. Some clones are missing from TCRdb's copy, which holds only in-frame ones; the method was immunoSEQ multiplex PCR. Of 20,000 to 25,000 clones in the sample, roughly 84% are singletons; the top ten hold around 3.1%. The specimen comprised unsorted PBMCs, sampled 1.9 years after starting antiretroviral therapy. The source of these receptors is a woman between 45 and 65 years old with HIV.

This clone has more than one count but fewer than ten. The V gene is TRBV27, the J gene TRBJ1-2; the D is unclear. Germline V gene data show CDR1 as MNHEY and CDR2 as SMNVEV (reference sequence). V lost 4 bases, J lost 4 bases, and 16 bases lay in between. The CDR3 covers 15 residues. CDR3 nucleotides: TGTGCCAGCAGTTCGCTCGCAGGAATCGGCTATGGCTACACCTTC. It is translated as CASSSLAGIGYGYTF.

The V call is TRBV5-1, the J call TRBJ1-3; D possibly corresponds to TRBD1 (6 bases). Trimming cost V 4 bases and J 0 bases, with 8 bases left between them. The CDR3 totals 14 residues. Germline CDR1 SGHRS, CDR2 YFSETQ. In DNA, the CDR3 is TGCGCCAGCAGCGGGACAAGCTCTGGAAACACCATATATTTT. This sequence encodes CASSGTSSGNTIYF.

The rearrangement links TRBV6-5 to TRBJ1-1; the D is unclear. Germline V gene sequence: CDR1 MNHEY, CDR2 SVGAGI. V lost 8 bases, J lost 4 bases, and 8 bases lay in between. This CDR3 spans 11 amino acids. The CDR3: CASVSPTEAFF. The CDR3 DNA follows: TGTGCCAGCGTTTCCCCCACTGAAGCTTTCTTT.

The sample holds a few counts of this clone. In DNA, the CDR3 is TGTGCCAGCAGCTTAGTCTTAGGGGTAATTGGGGAGACCCAGTACTTC. Its translation: CASSLVLGVIGETQYF. The chain employs TRBV7-2 and TRBJ2-5; weak D call: TRBD1 (5 bases). V shed 1 base and J shed 5 bases, with 17 bases lying between them. The CDR3 sequence is 16 residues long. CDR1 is SGHTA, CDR2 FQGNSA, per germline.

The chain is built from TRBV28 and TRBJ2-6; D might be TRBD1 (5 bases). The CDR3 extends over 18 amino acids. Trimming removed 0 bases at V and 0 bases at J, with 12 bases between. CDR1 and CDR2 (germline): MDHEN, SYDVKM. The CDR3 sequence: CASSLWIGHPSGANVLTF. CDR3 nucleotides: TGTGCCAGCAGTTTATGGATCGGACATCCCTCTGGGGCCAACGTCCTGACTTTC.